This TCR beta chain came from a study of blood T cell repertoires in COVID-19. Across the whole study: The United States, Italy and Spain supplied acute and convalescent COVID-19 samples. Sample material is recorded as cDNA or gDNA derived from T cells, B-cell-depleted T cells, or PBMCs.

This clone came up a few times. Authors' analysis steps: It was from reference gene primer amplification that nucleated cell counts were estimated. TCRdb's table, derived via immunoSEQ multiplex PCR, lists solely in-frame clones and lacks some. The D gene and trimming were derived from the DNA, and the V and J assignments and clone size from that table. The sample holds 70,000 to 85,000 clones; 80% to 90% are singletons and the top ten take 15%. Germline CDR1 and CDR2: LNHNV and YYDKDF (reference sequence). The CDR3 is 16 residues long. Between the trimmed V and J ends, which lost 0 bases and 0 bases, there was a span of 11 bases.

The sample taken for sequencing was peripheral blood. The clonotype comes from an elderly woman with acute or convalescent COVID-19. The V and J genes are TRBV15 and TRBJ1-1; D not resolved. The CDR3 region is CATSRDKRVMNTEAFF. CDR3 coding DNA: TGTGCCACCAGCAGAGATAAGAGAGTAATGAACACTGAAGCTTTCTTT.